Shown below are 25 T cell receptor beta chains from a single sample sequenced in a study of early T cells in non-severe SARS-CoV-2 infection. In TCRdb, the 5' RACE reads were re-called with MiXCR into one record per CDR3 protein. The table shows approximately 31,000 distinct CDR3 sequences, with around 7% occurring only once. Specimen: whole blood. These receptors were taken from an adult who was a healthcare worker with PCR-confirmed SARS-CoV-2 infection or an uninfected control (not recorded which).

This clonotype was counted between two and nine times. The chain links TRBV28 to TRBJ2-1; a weak D match, TRBD2 (6 bases). The CDR3 spans 14 residues. The germline V and J ends were trimmed by 10 bases and 6 bases, with 19 bases remaining between them. Germline CDR1 and CDR2: MDHEN and SYDVKM. CDR3 sequence reads: CAILGRDHPNEQFF. As DNA, the CDR3 is TGTGCCATCCTGGGGCGGGATCACCCCAATGAGCAGTTCTTC.

The V call is TRBV3-1, the J call TRBJ2-2; a possible D gene is TRBD2 (6 bases). V lost 3 bases and J 4 bases, leaving 12 bases between the germline ends. This CDR3 is built from 15 residues. CDR1 LGHDT and CDR2 YNNKEL come from the germline V gene (reference sequence). The CDR3 DNA follows: TGTGCCAGCAGCCAGGGTCTAGCGAGCACCGGGGAGCTGTTTTTT. It specifies CASSQGLASTGELFF.

This clonotype appeared many times. The genes are TRBV7-9 and TRBJ2-2; either TRBD1 or TRBD2 may supply D (6 bases each). The CDR3 covers 15 residues. Looked up from germline, CDR1 is SEHNR and CDR2 is FQNEAQ (reference sequence). Deletions cut 4 bases from V and 4 bases from J, with 13 bases between. CDR3 in amino acids: CASSSRGAITGELFF. CDR3 sequence (DNA): TGTGCCAGCAGCTCTAGGGGGGCTATCACCGGGGAGCTGTTTTTT.

The chain employs TRBV7-3 and TRBJ2-3; 11 bases line up with TRBD2. This CDR3 is built from 16 residues. V lost 5 bases and J lost 3; bases outside the gene matches: 7. Germline-derived CDR1 and CDR2 are SGHTA and FQGTGA. The CDR3: CASSVGTSGVTDTQYF. The CDR3 nucleotides read TGTGCCAGCAGCGTAGGGACTAGCGGAGTAACAGATACGCAGTATTTT.

A word on this clonotype: At one of its ends the junction is not consistent with the germline gene, which may arise from a read error. This sequence joins TRBV4-3 and TRBJ2-7; TRBD2 matches at 9 bases. The CDR3 is made up of 15 amino acids. The germline V gene encodes CDR1 LGHNA and CDR2 YSLEER. CDR3 region: CASSQGLAASYKQYF. The CDR3 nucleotides are TGCGCCAGCAGCCAAGGACTAGCGGCTTCCTACAAGCAGTACTTC.

The sample holds many counts of this clonotype. The chain is built from TRBV27 and TRBJ2-1, with D perhaps TRBD1 (6 bases). Trimming removed 6 bases from V and 3 bases from J, with 15 bases in between. In germline, CDR1 is MNHEY, CDR2 SMNVEV (reference sequence). The CDR3 has 15 residues. The chain's CDR3 is CASSSQGRGYNEQFF. The DNA for the CDR3 is TGTGCCAGCAGCTCACAGGGTAGAGGCTACAATGAGCAGTTCTTC.

V usage is TRBV3-1 and J usage is TRBJ2-7; D gene uncertain. The V end lost 7 bases, the J end lost 0 bases, and 19 bases lay between the germline ends. Germline assignment: CDR1 LGHDT and CDR2 YNNKEL (reference sequence). The CDR3 spans 16 residues. DNA of the CDR3: TGTGCCAGCACCCCCCGCGGAGTAGCCCCCTCCTACGAGCAGTACTTC. Translated: CASTPRGVAPSYEQYF.

There are many counts of this clonotype. The genes are TRBV20-1 and TRBJ2-7, with 8 bases lining up with TRBD1. Germline CDR1 DFQATT, CDR2 SNEGSKA (reference sequence). The ends lost 3 bases at V and 4 bases at J; junction bases unmatched: 11. The CDR3 length is 15 residues. The CDR3 nucleotides read TGCAGTGCTAGTGGGGTCGGACAGGGCCAGTACGAGCAGTACTTC. Its translation: CSASGVGQGQYEQYF.

This clonotype showed up just a few times. The chain joins TRBV5-1 to TRBJ1-4; no clear D gene. Germline V gene lookup returns CDR1 SGHRS and CDR2 YFSETQ. CDR3 length: 15 residues. V was pared by 5 bases and J by 8 bases, with 19 bases between. The CDR3 loop is CASSPRPGGFEKLFF. The CDR3 coding sequence is TGCGCCAGCAGTCCGAGACCCGGAGGATTCGAAAAACTGTTTTTT. The full variable domain, with the rest looked up from reference TRBV5-1 and TRBJ1-4, is KAGVTQTPRYLIKTRGQQVTLSCSPISGHRSVSWYQQTPGQGLQFLFEYFSETQRNKGNFPGRFSGRQFSNSRSEMNVSTLELGDSALYLCASSPRPGGFEKLFFGSGTQLSVL.

This clonotype has only a few counts. This sequence joins TRBV7-6 and TRBJ2-5, with D possibly being TRBD2 (5 bases). This CDR3 region has 14 residues. Trimming shortened V by 4 bases and J by 7 bases, and 16 bases separated the two germline ends. CDR1 is SGHVS and CDR2 is FNYEAQ in the germline V gene. The CDR3 nucleotides are TGTGCCAGCAGCTCGAGGGAGTCCGTGAGGACCCAGTACTTC. It is translated as CASSSRESVRTQYF.

This clonotype was counted many times. The chain employs TRBV7-9 and TRBJ2-1; D possibly corresponds to TRBD2 (5 bases). CDR3 length: 14 residues. Per the germline V gene, CDR1 is SEHNR and CDR2 is FQNEAQ (reference sequence). With 0 bases removed from V and 12 bases from J, the gap between germline ends came to 15 bases. CDR3 coding DNA: TGTGCCAGCAGCTTAGCTGAAGCGGCGCCGTGGCAGTTCTTC. Translation gives CASSLAEAAPWQFF.

Ten or more counts support this clonotype. The V gene is TRBV12-3 or TRBV12-4, the J gene TRBJ2-3, with D uncertain. The CDR3 is 12 residues long. Between the trimmed V and J ends, which lost 5 bases and 4 bases, there was a span of 7 bases. The CDR3 reads CASSRLPDTQYF. Written as DNA, the CDR3 is TGTGCCAGCAGTCGCCTACCAGATACGCAGTATTTT.

This clonotype has at least ten counts. J is TRBJ1-1 and V is TRBV7-8; D not resolved. Per germline, CDR1 SGHVS and CDR2 FQNEAQ. The V gene lost 3 bases and the J gene lost 5 bases, with 16 bases spanning the gap. The CDR3 has 15 amino acids. The DNA of the CDR3 is TGTGCCAGCAGCTTTAGTCGAGGGCGCCTAACTGAAGCTTTCTTT. Translated, it gives CASSFSRGRLTEAFF.

In this sample, this clonotype turned up many times. The rearrangement uses TRBV20-1 and TRBJ2-1, with D perhaps TRBD1 (7 bases). The CDR3 consists of 15 residues. Germline CDR1 DFQATT, CDR2 SNEGSKA (reference sequence). The V gene lost 1 base and the J gene lost 0 bases, with 10 bases spanning the gap. CDR3 residues: CSARAGDSSYNEQFF. In DNA, the CDR3 is TGCAGTGCTAGAGCGGGGGACAGCTCCTACAATGAGCAGTTCTTC.

In its sample, this clonotype was seen many times. The CDR3 bases are TGCGCCAGCAGTGATGACAGGGGAAACGAGCAGTACTTC. This encodes CASSDDRGNEQYF. V gene TRBV10-1 combines with J gene TRBJ2-7, with 8 nucleotides matching TRBD1. CDR1 and CDR2 from the germline V gene are WNHNN and SYGVQD (reference sequence). This CDR3 comprises 13 residues. The V and J ends lost 3 bases and 5 bases, in that order; junction bases with no gene match: 3.

The table lists this clonotype with many counts. The CDR3 loop is CASRDNRNQPQHF. CDR3 in DNA: TGTGCCAGCAGGGATAACAGGAATCAGCCCCAGCATTTT. This chain connects TRBV2 to TRBJ1-5; possible D gene TRBD1, 5 bases. V was cut by 6 bases and J by 4 bases, with 10 bases left in between. Germline V gives CDR1 SNHLY, CDR2 FYNNEI. CDR3 length: 13 residues. The variable domain in full, completed from reference TRBV2 and TRBJ1-5, reads EPEVTQTPSHQVTQMGQEVILRCVPISNHLYFYWYRQILGQKVEFLVSFYNNEISEKSEIFDDQFSVERPDGSNFTLKIRSTKLEDSAMYFCASRDNRNQPQHFGDGTRLSIL.

The chain links TRBV28 to TRBJ1-2; D is unresolved. Germline lookup yields CDR1 MDHEN and CDR2 SYDVKM. The CDR3 runs to 13 residues. The V end lost 8 bases, the J end lost 0 bases, and 10 bases lay between the germline ends. Here the CDR3 DNA reads TGTGCCAGCTCGGGATTTACTAACTATGGCTACACCTTC. Its translation: CASSGFTNYGYTF.

This clonotype has more than one count but fewer than ten. The chain recombines TRBV2 with TRBJ1-4; no clear D. Germline V lookup: CDR1 SNHLY, CDR2 FYNNEI. This CDR3 spans 13 amino acids. V dropped 8 bases and J dropped 7 bases, with 14 bases sitting between them. The CDR3 bases are TGTGCCAGCTGGGGAAGTGGAGTTGAAAAACTGTTTTTT. Its translation is CASWGSGVEKLFF.

This chain joins TRBV20-1 and TRBJ2-3; TRBD2 aligns across 11 bases. V lost 5 bases and J lost 1; bases outside the gene matches: 5. The length of the CDR3 is 15 residues. Germline assignment: CDR1 DFQATT and CDR2 SNEGSKA (reference sequence). CDR3 residues: CSARQLAGGTDTQYF. The CDR3 DNA reads TGCAGTGCTCGTCAACTAGCGGGAGGCACAGATACGCAGTATTTT.

This clonotype was detected many times. V gene TRBV5-1 combines with J gene TRBJ1-1, with D hard to call. The V end was cut by 4 bases, the J end by 1 base, with 11 bases between. Germline V lookup: CDR1 SGHRS, CDR2 YFSETQ. The CDR3 is made up of 14 amino acids. Written as DNA, the CDR3 is TGCGCCAGCAGCCCCCTTACAACGAACACTGAAGCTTTCTTT. Translated: CASSPLTTNTEAFF.

V gene TRBV11-2 combines with J gene TRBJ1-6; TRBD1 agrees at 7 bases. The germline V gene has CDR1 SGHAT and CDR2 FQNNGV. V was pared by 8 bases and J by 7 bases, with 11 bases of the junction left unmatched. The CDR3 is 15 residues long. This CDR3 reads CASRNLRQGNSPLHF. The CDR3 region has the DNA TGTGCCAGCCGGAACCTCAGACAGGGAAATTCACCCCTCCACTTT.

This clonotype appeared many times. This chain connects TRBV20-1 to TRBJ2-7; the D gene is possibly TRBD2 (5 bases). The germline V gene has CDR1 DFQATT and CDR2 SNEGSKA (reference sequence). The CDR3 has 14 residues. Trimming pared 6 bases from V and 3 bases from J, leaving 18 bases between. The CDR3 DNA sequence: TGCAGTGCCCATGTGGATGGGAGAATCTACGAGCAGTACTTC. It encodes CSAHVDGRIYEQYF.

This clonotype occurred many times. V usage is TRBV4-1 and J usage is TRBJ1-2; 11 nucleotides line up with TRBD1. CDR1 is MGHRA and CDR2 is YSYEKL in the germline V gene. Losses at the gene ends were 4 bases for V and 4 bases for J; bases not matched to a gene: 8. CDR3 size: 16 residues. The CDR3 DNA reads TGCGCCAGCAGCCGAACCGGGACAGGGGGGGGCTATGGCTACACCTTC. Translating gives CASSRTGTGGGYGYTF.

This clonotype was recorded many times. The gene calls are TRBV13 and TRBJ2-3, with TRBD1 identical over 11 bases. The CDR3 runs to 16 residues. Trimming cost V 5 bases and J 3 bases; bases outside gene matches: 7. In germline, CDR1 is PRHDT, CDR2 FYEKMQ (reference sequence). The CDR3, as DNA: TGTGCCAGCAGCAGCCGGGGACAGGGGGGGACAGATACGCAGTATTTT. Amino acids: CASSSRGQGGTDTQYF.

V and J are TRBV6-6 and TRBJ2-5; 9 bases fit TRBD2. The CDR3 is 16 residues long. V was clipped by 2 bases and J by 0 bases; unmatched bases: 4. Germline loops: CDR1 MNHNY, CDR2 SVGAGI (reference sequence). CDR3 sequence: CASSYPPSGNQETQYF. CDR3 nucleotides: TGTGCCAGCAGTTACCCGCCTAGCGGGAACCAAGAGACCCAGTACTTC.